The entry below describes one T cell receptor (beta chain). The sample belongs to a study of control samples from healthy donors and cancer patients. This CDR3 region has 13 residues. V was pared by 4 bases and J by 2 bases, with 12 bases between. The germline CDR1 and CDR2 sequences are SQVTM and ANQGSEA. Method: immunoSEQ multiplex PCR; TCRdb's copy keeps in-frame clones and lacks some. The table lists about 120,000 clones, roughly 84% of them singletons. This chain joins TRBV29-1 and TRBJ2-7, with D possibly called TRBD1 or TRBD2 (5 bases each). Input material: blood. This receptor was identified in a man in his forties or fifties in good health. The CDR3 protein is CSVGGVLAYEQYF. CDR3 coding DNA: TGCAGCGTTGGAGGGGTCCTTGCCTACGAGCAGTACTTC.